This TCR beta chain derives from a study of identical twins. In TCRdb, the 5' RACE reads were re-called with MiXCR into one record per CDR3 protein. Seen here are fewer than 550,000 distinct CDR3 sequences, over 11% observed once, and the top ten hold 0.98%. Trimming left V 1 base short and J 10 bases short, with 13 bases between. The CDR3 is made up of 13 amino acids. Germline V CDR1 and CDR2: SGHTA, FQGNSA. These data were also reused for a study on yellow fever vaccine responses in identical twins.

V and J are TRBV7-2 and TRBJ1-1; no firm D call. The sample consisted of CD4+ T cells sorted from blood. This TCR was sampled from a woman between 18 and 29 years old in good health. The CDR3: CASSLVAVVSAFF. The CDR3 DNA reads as TGTGCCAGCAGCTTAGTGGCAGTAGTATCAGCTTTCTTT.